The clone carrying this T cell receptor (beta chain) was counted only a few times. Its antigen is not known. The data were obtained in a study of regulatory T cells in long-lasting Graves disease. Whole-study results and caveats: Persistent disease was characterized by preferential usage of TRBV28, TRBJ1-2 and TRBJ2-5. Persistent-disease Graves' patients showed less TCR diversity than new cases. Peripheral blood, not thyroid tissue, was the sole material studied.

Relying on iRepertoire HTBI primers and Arm-PCR of CDR3 regions, the team built TCR beta libraries. TCRdb analysed the multiplex PCR reads with MiXCR anew, one entry per CDR3 protein. Here the sample spans 650,000 to 700,000 distinct CDR3 sequences, roughly 30% being singletons. The CDR3 length is 14 residues. V dropped 5 bases and J dropped 7; count of bases not matched to a gene: 11. Indicated time point: persistent/refractory GD, antithyroid drugs over 5 years with positive TRAb. Construction of the TCR library relied on RNA isolated from PBMCs. This sequence was found in a female donor with Graves disease. Sample: peripheral blood mononuclear cells (PBMCs), taken when the disease was refractory, from a patient treated with antithyroid drugs. The chain employs TRBV12-3 or TRBV12-4 and TRBJ2-7; TRBD2 agrees at 7 bases. In DNA form, the CDR3 reads TGTGCCAGCAGTAAACCCAAAGGACTAGGAGAGCAGTACTTC. Its translation is CASSKPKGLGEQYF.